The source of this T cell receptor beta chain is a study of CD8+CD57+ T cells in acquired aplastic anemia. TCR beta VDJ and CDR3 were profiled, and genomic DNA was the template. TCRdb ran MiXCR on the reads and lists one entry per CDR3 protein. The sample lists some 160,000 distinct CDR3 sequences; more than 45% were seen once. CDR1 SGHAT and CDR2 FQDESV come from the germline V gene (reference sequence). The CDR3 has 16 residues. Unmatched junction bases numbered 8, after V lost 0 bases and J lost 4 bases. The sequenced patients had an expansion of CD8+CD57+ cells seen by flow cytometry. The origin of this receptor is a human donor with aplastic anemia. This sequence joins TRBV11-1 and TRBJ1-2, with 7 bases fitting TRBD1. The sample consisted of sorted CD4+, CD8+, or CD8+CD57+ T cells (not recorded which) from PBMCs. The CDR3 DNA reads TGTGCCAGCAGCTTAGCAGGGGCACAGGGGACCTATGGCTACACCTTC. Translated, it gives CASSLAGAQGTYGYTF.